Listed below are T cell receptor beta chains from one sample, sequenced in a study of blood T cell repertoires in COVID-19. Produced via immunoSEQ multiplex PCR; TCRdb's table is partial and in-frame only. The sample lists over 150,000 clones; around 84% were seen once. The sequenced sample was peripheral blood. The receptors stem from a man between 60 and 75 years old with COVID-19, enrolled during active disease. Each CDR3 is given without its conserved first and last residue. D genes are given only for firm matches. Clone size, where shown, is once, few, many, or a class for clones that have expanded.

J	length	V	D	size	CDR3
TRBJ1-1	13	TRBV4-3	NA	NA	ASSQEGSRDTEAF
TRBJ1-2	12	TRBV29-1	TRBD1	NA	SASGQGADYGYT
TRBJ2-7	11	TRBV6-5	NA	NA	ASRVDPTRGQY
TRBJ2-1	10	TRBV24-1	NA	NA	ATSAFVGNQF
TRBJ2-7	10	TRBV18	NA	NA	ASSPNSNEQY
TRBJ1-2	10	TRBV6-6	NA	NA	ASSRDRTSYT
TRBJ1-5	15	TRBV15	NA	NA	ATSRDRPGAPNQPQH
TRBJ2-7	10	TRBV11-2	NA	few	ASSFDRGEQY
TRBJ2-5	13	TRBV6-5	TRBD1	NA	ASTGQGVPQETQY
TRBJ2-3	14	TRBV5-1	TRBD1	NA	ASSPWTGVSTDTQY
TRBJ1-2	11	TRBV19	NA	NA	ASSMSANYGYT
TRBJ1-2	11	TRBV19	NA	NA	ASSIGANYGYT
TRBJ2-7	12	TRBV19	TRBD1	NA	ASNKGDRAYEQY
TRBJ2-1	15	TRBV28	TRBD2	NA	ASSSYPGLAGGYEQF
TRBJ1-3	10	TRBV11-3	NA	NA	ASSLSGNTIY
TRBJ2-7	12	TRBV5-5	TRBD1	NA	ASSPGQGLNEQY
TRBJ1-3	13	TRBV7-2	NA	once	ASSSGGGGGNTIY
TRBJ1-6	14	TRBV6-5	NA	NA	ASSYSREVYNSPLH
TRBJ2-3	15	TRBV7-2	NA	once	ASSLVPGRGVGDTQY
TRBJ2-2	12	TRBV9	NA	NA	ASSGVTRTGELF
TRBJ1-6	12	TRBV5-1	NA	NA	ASSLETANSPLH
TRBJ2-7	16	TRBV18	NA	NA	ASSPGSVSQRWPYEQY
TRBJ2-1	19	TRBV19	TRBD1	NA	ASSIKGRAAPRTGVYNEQF
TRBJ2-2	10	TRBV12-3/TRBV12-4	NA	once	ASSQGTGELF
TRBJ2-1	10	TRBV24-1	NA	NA	ATSLTNNEQF
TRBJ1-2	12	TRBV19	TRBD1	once	ASTTGRGLIGYT
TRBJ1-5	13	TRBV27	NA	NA	ASSHGGSRNQPQH
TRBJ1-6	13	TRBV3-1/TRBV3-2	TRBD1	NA	ASSPRDRVNSPLH
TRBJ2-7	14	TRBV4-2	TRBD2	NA	ASSQEGGRLTYEQY
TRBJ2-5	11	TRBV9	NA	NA	ASSFTGEETQY
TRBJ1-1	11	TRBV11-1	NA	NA	ASSLTVWAEAF
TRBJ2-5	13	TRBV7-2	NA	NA	ASSLRGAGQETQY
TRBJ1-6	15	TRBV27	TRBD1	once	ASSLSLRTGVYSPLH
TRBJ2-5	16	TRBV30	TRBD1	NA	AWSSYLNSGTGVGTQY
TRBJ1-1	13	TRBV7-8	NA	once	ASSLQRTVNTEAF
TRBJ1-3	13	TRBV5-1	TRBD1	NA	ASSSTGEAGNTIY
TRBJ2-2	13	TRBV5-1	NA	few	ASSLQGPHTGELF
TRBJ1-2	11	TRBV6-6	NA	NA	ASSLTPEQGYT
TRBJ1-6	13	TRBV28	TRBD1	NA	ASTSGQGNNSPLH
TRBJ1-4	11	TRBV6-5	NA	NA	ASRRGTDEKLF
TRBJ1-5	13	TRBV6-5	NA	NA	ASARTENSNQPQH
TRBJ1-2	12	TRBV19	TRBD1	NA	ASSVGQVYYGYT
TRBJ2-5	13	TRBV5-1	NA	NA	ASSPTVTGQETQY
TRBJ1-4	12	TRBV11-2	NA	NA	ASSRGGINEKLF
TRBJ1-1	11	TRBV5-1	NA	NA	ASSLWGGTEAF
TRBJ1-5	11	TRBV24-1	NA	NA	ATAGDLNQPQH
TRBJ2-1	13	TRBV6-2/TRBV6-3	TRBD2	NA	ASSRLATRSNEQF
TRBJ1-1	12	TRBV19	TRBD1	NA	ASSDRARGTEAF